The clone carrying this T cell receptor beta chain turned up a few times. Its antigen is undetermined. The same CDR3 is also encoded by other DNA sequences in this sample. This specimen belongs to a study of shared clonotypes between healthy human individuals. V shed 3 bases and J shed 1 base, with 6 bases lying between them. The CDR3 has 13 residues. Germline V lookup: CDR1 ENHRY, CDR2 SYGVKD. Points from the study as a whole: The study found about 5% of naive CD4 clonotypes shared across a few donors.

Naive-designated CD8 cells lacked CD45RO, were positively enriched for CCR7, and omitted terminally differentiated effector memory CD45RA+ cells. Using immunoSEQ multiplex PCR, the repertoire was profiled, and TCRdb retains in-frame clones only, with some absent. In the table there are approximately 2,200,000 clones, 85% to 95% of which are singletons. The TCR sequence derives from a man younger than 35 in good health. Some clones in this sample may be carry-over from other donors' samples. The sample consisted of naive CD8+ T cells from PBMCs. V gene TRBV10-3 combines with J gene TRBJ1-1; D is unclear. The CDR3 coding sequence is TGTGCCATCAGTGAAGGTAGGAACACTGAAGCTTTCTTT. This codes for CAISEGRNTEAFF.